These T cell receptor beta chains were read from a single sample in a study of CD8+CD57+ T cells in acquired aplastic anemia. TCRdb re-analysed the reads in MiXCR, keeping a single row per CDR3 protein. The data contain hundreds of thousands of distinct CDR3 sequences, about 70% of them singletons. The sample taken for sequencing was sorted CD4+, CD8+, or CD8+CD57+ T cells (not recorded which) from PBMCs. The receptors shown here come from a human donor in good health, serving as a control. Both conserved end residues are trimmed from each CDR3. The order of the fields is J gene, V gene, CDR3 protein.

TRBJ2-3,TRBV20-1,SARGRRASSQY
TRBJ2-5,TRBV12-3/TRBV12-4,ASRRGQGDWETQY
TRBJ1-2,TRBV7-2,ASSLMVGSAGYVYT
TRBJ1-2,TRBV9,ASSARQGWNYGYT
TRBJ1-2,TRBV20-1,SAHSYRGGDGYT
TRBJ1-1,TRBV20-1,SARDRTGLKAF
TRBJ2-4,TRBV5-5,ASSVSGQGDKNIQY
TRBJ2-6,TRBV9,ASSVPNSGVFGANVLT
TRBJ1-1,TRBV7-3,ASSPRRGGGGSEAF
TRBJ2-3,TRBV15,ATSVMDTQY
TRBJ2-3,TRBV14,ASSAMDARDPQY
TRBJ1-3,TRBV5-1,ASSLARAHGGNTIY
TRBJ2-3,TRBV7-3,ASSSPGPTDTQY
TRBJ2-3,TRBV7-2,ASSVLRAGSTDTQY
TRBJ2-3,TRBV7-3,ASSLGLLRDTQY
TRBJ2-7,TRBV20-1,SARDVAGGNYEQY
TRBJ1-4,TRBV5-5,ASSSGRDEKLF
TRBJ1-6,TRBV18,ASSPSYRTGLSPLH
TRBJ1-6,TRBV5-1,ASSWGRQDHYNSPLH
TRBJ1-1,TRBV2,ASSTTGFGADTEAF
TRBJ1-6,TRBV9,ASSVAGANSPLH
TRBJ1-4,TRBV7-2,ASSLYNRSEKLY
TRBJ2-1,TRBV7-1,ASSASSIGSSNYNEQF
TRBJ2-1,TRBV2,ASSAETGRPSQF
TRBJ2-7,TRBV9,ASSVRGPEQFY
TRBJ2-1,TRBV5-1,ASSPGGRGSNEQF
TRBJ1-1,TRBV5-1,ASRNGTYGEAF
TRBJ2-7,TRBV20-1,SALAGTYEQY
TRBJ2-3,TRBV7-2,ASSSERGLYNEQQY
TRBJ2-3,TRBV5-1,ASSSETRGQGKGDTQY
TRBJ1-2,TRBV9,ASSASGLVYDK
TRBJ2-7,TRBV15,ATSTPGQAGEQY
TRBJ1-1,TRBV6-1,ASSSVDLRDTEAF
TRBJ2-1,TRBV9,ASRGDWSYDKQF
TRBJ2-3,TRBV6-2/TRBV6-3,ASTRWYNTDTQY
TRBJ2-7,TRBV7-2,ASSFTDFSYEQY
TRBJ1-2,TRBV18,ASSQAPGYGYT
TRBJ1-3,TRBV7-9,ASSSYMNSGNTIY
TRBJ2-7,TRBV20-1,SASLREPYEQY
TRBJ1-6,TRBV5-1,ASSPRDSSYNSPLH
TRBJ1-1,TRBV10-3,AISGQGNTEAF
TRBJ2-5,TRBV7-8,ASSLVPSGGVETQY
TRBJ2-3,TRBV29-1,SVRHGSTDAQF
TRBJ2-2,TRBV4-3,ASSHSGGNTGELF
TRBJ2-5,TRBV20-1,SAAWGGPGPQY
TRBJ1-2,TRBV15,ATSTGWGYGYT
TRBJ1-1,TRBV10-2,ASIVDVRNTEAF
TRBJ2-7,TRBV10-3,AISDWDRTYEQY
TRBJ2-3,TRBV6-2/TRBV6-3,ASGTDTQY